This TCR beta chain was identified during a study of low-dose radiotherapy and immunotherapy resistance in tumors. This clonotype came up many times. Sample time point: before trial treatment. The V gene's germline CDR1 is SGHRS and CDR2 YFSETQ. The CDR3 has 15 amino acids. Trimming left V 0 bases short and J 0 bases short, with 10 bases between. Alpha- and beta-chain coverage of first-strand cDNA came from TRAV- and TRBV-specific primers. With a V-primer adapter and a constant-region primer, TCRs were amplified for 20 to 25 PCR cycles. A single record per CDR3 protein comes from TCRdb applying MiXCR to the reads. Of about 89,000 distinct CDR3 sequences detected, roughly 9% appear once; the ten largest clones hold more than 0.85%.

This clonotype was obtained from a male donor with prostate cancer. This material consisted of PBMCs, taken before treatment. This chain connects TRBV5-1 to TRBJ2-7; tentatively, D is TRBD2 (5 bases). The CDR3 sequence is CASSLGDAGSYEQYF. For the CDR3, the DNA is TGCGCCAGCAGCTTGGGCGATGCGGGCTCCTACGAGCAGTACTTC.